Following are 9 T cell receptor beta chains from one sample sequenced in a study of T cells after yellow fever vaccination. TCRdb re-analysed the 5' RACE reads in MiXCR, keeping a single row per CDR3 protein. The sample has just under 600,000 distinct CDR3 sequences, around an eighth seen once; the top ten hold over 12%. Sequenced here: PBMCs, sampled on the day of the yellow fever booster vaccination. The origin of the receptors is a young man who received the YFV17D yellow fever vaccine.

This clonotype has only a few counts. The chain recombines TRBV7-9 with TRBJ1-4, with D tentatively TRBD1 (5 bases). The CDR3 loop spans 16 amino acids. The ends were cut back, 2 bases at V and 3 bases at J, with 13 bases in the middle. The germline V gene has CDR1 SEHNR and CDR2 FQNEAQ (reference sequence). The CDR3 region has the DNA TGTGCCAGCAGCTTAAGTCCAGGGTTATCTAATGAAAAACTGTTTTTT. As protein: CASSLSPGLSNEKLFF.

This clonotype was detected many times. The chain combines TRBV4-3 with TRBJ2-7; the D is unclear. The germline CDR1 and CDR2 sequences are LGHNA and YSLEER. V was clipped by 4 bases and J by 0 bases, with 10 bases between them. The CDR3 extends over 14 amino acids. The CDR3 sequence: CASSLRQSSYEQYF. The DNA for the CDR3 is TGCGCCAGCAGCCTTCGACAAAGCTCCTACGAGCAGTACTTC.

This clonotype was counted only a few times. The V gene is TRBV7-8, the J gene TRBJ2-1; D is perhaps TRBD1 (5 bases). Deletions cut 1 base from V and 0 bases from J, with 10 bases between. The length of the CDR3 is 16 residues. Germline CDR1 is SGHVS and CDR2 is FQNEAQ. The CDR3 nucleotides read TGTGCCAGCAGCTTAGGGGGCCCTAACTCCTACAATGAGCAGTTCTTC. This codes for CASSLGGPNSYNEQFF. Filled out from reference TRBV7-8 and TRBJ2-1, the complete variable domain reads GAGVSQSPRYKVAKRGQDVALRCDPISGHVSLFWYQQALGQGPEFLTYFQNEAQLDKSGLPSDRFFAERPEGSVSTLKIQRTQQEDSAVYLCASSLGGPNSYNEQFFGPGTRLTVL.

Worth noting for this clonotype: A read error may account for a junction end that differs from germline. The V call is TRBV4-2, the J call TRBJ2-1; D may match TRBD1 or TRBD2 (6 bases each). This CDR3 has 17 amino acids. CDR1 and CDR2 (germline): LGHNA, YNFKEQ. The CDR3 protein is CARSPRLSGGGYNEQFF. Written as DNA, the CDR3 is TGTGCCAGGAGCCCCCGGCTCAGCGGAGGGGGGTACAATGAGCAGTTCTTC.

This chain connects TRBV18 to TRBJ2-6, with 7 bases matching TRBD1. Germline CDR1 KGHSH, CDR2 LQKENI. The CDR3 contains 18 residues. V was clipped by 6 bases and J by 1 base; unmatched bases: 12. CDR3 coding DNA: TGTGCCAGCTCGACCCGGGGACAGAAGAATTCTGGGGCCAACGTCCTGACTTTC. Translating gives CASSTRGQKNSGANVLTF.

This clonotype was found a few times. This chain links TRBV5-1 with TRBJ2-3; the match to TRBD2 covers 12 bases. The CDR3 contains 18 residues. V lost 0 bases to trimming and J lost 3 bases; unmatched junction nucleotides: 8. Germline loops: CDR1 SGHRS, CDR2 YFSETQ. The CDR3 spells CASSLELAGGPSTDTQYF. In nucleotides, the CDR3 is TGCGCCAGCAGCTTGGAGCTAGCGGGAGGGCCATCGACAGATACGCAGTATTTT.

This chain connects TRBV7-2 to TRBJ2-1; D is ambiguous. Germline CDR1 and CDR2: SGHTA and FQGNSA. V was clipped by 3 bases and J by 11 bases, with 14 bases between them. The CDR3 is 13 amino acids. CDR3 nucleotides: TGTGCCAGCAGCTTTCTGGACGCTAGACAGCAGTTCTTC. Its translation: CASSFLDARQQFF.

The J gene is TRBJ2-6, the V gene TRBV4-2; D tentatively fits TRBD1 or TRBD2 (5 bases each). CDR3 size: 16 residues. V dropped 4 bases and J dropped 2 bases, with 12 bases sitting between them. Germline CDR1 reads LGHNA; CDR2 reads YNFKEQ. The CDR3 sequence is CASSPRDGAGANVLTF. For the CDR3, the DNA is TGTGCCAGCAGCCCCAGGGACGGGGCTGGGGCCAACGTCCTGACTTTC.

The genes are TRBV6-2 or TRBV6-3 and TRBJ2-1, with 13 nucleotides matching TRBD2. The CDR3 covers 13 residues. The ends lost 8 bases at V and 13 bases at J; junction bases unmatched: 8. The germline gives CDR1 MNHEY, CDR2 SVGEGT. CDR3 amino acids: CASSGTSGTTQFF. CDR3 DNA: TGTGCCAGCTCCGGGACTAGCGGGACCACCCAGTTCTTC.